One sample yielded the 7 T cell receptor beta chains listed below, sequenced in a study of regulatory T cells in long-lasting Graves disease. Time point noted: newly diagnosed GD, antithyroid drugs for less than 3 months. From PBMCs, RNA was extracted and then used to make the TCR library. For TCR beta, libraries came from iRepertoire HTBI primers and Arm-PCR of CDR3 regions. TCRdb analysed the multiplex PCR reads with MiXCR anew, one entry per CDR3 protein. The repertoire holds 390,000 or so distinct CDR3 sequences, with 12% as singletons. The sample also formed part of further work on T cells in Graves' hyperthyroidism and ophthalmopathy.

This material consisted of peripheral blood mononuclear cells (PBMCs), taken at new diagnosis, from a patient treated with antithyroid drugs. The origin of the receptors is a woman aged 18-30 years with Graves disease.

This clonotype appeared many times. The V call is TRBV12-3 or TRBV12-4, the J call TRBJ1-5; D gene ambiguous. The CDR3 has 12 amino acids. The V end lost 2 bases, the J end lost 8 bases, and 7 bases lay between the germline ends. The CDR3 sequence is CASSLTTEPQHF. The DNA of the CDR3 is TGTGCCAGCAGTTTAACGACTGAGCCCCAGCATTTT.

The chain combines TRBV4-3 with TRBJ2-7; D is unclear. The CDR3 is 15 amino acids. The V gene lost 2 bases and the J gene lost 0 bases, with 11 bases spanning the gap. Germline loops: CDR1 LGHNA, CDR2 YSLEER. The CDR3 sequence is CASSQSRASSYEQYF. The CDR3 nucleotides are TGCGCCAGCAGCCAATCCCGGGCCAGCTCCTACGAGCAGTACTTC.

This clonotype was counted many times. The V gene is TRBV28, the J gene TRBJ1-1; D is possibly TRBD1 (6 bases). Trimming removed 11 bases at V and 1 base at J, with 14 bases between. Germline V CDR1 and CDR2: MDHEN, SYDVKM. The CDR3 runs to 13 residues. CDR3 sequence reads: CAVTRGENTEAFF. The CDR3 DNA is TGTGCCGTAACGAGGGGGGAGAACACTGAAGCTTTCTTT.

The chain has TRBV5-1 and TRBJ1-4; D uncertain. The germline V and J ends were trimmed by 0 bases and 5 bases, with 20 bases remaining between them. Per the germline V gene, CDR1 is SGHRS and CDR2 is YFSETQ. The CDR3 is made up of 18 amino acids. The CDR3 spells CASSLARTSPGMNEKLFF. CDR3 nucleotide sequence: TGCGCCAGCAGCTTGGCCCGGACGTCTCCTGGGATGAATGAAAAACTGTTTTTT.

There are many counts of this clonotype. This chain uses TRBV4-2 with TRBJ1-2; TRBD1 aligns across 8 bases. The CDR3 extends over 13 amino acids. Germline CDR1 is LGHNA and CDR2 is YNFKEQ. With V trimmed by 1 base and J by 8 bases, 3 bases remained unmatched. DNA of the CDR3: TGTGCCAGCAGCCAAGGGACAGGGTCCGGCTACACCTTC. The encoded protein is CASSQGTGSGYTF.

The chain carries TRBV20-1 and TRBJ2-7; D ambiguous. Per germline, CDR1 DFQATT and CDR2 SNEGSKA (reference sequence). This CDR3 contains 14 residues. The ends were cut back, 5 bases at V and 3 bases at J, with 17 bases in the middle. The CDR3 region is CSALERAQHYEQYF. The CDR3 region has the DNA TGCAGTGCTCTCGAAAGGGCCCAACACTACGAGCAGTACTTC.

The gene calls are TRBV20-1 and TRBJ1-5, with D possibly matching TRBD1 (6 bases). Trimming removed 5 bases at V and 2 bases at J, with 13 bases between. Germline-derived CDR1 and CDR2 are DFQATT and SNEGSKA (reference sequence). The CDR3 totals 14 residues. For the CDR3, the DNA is TGCAGTGCTCTACAGGGCGGGGGCAATCAGCCCCAGCATTTT. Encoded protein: CSALQGGGNQPQHF.